This is a list of T cell receptor beta chains from one sample in a study of OX40 agonist ivuxolimab in advanced cancers. Using immunoSEQ multiplex PCR, the repertoire was profiled, and TCRdb retains in-frame clones only, with some absent. The repertoire includes under 60,000 clones, roughly 86% of them detected once, and around 11% sits in the top ten. The specimen comprised CD4+ or CD8+ T cells sorted from blood, sampled in a trial of the OX40 agonist ivuxolimab. The receptors come from an adult with an advanced solid tumor such as melanoma, head and neck, liver or kidney cancer. Both conserved end residues are part of each CDR3. Each record gives: V gene, clone size, D gene, J gene, CDR3 DNA, CDR3 protein. D genes are given only for firm matches. Only part of the rows carry a size: once, few, many, or a class if the clone is expanded.

V: TRBV6-6
size: NA
D: NA
J: TRBJ2-1
DNA: TGTGCCAGCAGTTACGGGGGGACCGAGCAGTTCTTC
CDR3: CASSYGGTEQFF

V: TRBV2
size: NA
D: NA
J: TRBJ1-2
DNA: TGTGCCAGCAGTGAAGCGCGTCACCCTGATGGCTACACCTTC
CDR3: CASSEARHPDGYTF

V: TRBV29-1
size: NA
D: TRBD1
J: TRBJ2-7
DNA: TGCAGCGTTGTTGACAGGGGAGTATACGAGCAGTACTTC
CDR3: CSVVDRGVYEQYF

V: TRBV9
size: once
D: NA
J: TRBJ2-1
DNA: TGTGCCAGCAGCGTAGGCGGCGACTCCTACAATGAGCAGTTCTTC
CDR3: CASSVGGDSYNEQFF

V: TRBV27
size: NA
D: NA
J: TRBJ1-5
DNA: TGTGCCAGCAGTTCCGGGACCGGCTATCAGCCCCAGCATTTT
CDR3: CASSSGTGYQPQHF

V: TRBV2
size: NA
D: NA
J: TRBJ1-1
DNA: TGTGCCAGCAGTGTTTATGGACGTTCGAACACTGAAGCTTTCTTT
CDR3: CASSVYGRSNTEAFF

V: TRBV6-1
size: NA
D: NA
J: TRBJ1-3
DNA: TGTGCCAGCAGTAACAGGGATTTGGGAAACACCATATATTTT
CDR3: CASSNRDLGNTIYF

V: TRBV4-3
size: NA
D: NA
J: TRBJ2-7
DNA: TGCGCCAGCAGCCAAGACCCGATGGGGGCGGATAACTACGAGCAGTACTTC
CDR3: CASSQDPMGADNYEQYF

V: TRBV21-1
size: NA
D: NA
J: TRBJ1-1
DNA: TGTGCCAGCAGCACGCAGGGGAGGGACACTGAAGCTTTCTTT
CDR3: CASSTQGRDTEAFF

V: TRBV21-1
size: once
D: NA
J: TRBJ2-3
DNA: TGTGCCAGCAGCGGACCGGGACTAGCAGATACGCAGTATTTT
CDR3: CASSGPGLADTQYF

V: TRBV7-9
size: NA
D: NA
J: TRBJ2-3
DNA: TGTGCCAGCAGCCCCCAGAACACAGATACGCAGTATTTT
CDR3: CASSPQNTDTQYF

V: TRBV13
size: NA
D: NA
J: TRBJ1-5
DNA: TGTGCCAGCAGCTTAGCAGGGACCAATCAGCCCCAGCATTTT
CDR3: CASSLAGTNQPQHF

V: TRBV7-9
size: NA
D: TRBD1
J: TRBJ2-7
DNA: TGTGCCAGCAGCGGCCCTGACAGGGTCGAGCAGTACTTC
CDR3: CASSGPDRVEQYF

V: TRBV7-8
size: few
D: TRBD2
J: TRBJ2-1
DNA: TGTGCCAGCAGCTTATCAGGCGGGAGGTTTAATGAGCAGTTCTTC
CDR3: CASSLSGGRFNEQFF

V: TRBV4-3
size: NA
D: NA
J: TRBJ2-1
DNA: TGCGCCAGCAGCCAAGATTCCCCGAGGGGCTCCTACAATGAGCAGTTCTTC
CDR3: CASSQDSPRGSYNEQFF

V: TRBV23-1
size: NA
D: TRBD2
J: TRBJ2-1
DNA: TGCGCCAGCAGATTGGGACTATCGCAGTTCTTC
CDR3: CASRLGLSQFF

V: TRBV27
size: few
D: NA
J: TRBJ2-7
DNA: TGTGCCAGCAGTCCACAGGGTGCAGGCTACGAGCAGTACTTC
CDR3: CASSPQGAGYEQYF

V: TRBV2
size: NA
D: NA
J: TRBJ2-7
DNA: TGTGCCAGCAGTGACCCCTCCTACGAGCAGTACTTC
CDR3: CASSDPSYEQYF

V: TRBV7-9
size: NA
D: NA
J: TRBJ2-7
DNA: TGTGCCAGCAGCTCCCCAGGATTAGCATACACCTACGAGCAGTACTTC
CDR3: CASSSPGLAYTYEQYF

V: TRBV20-1
size: NA
D: NA
J: TRBJ1-4
DNA: TGCAGTGTTAGGAGGGCGGGAAAACTGTTTTTT
CDR3: CSVRRAGKLFF

V: TRBV28
size: NA
D: NA
J: TRBJ1-5
DNA: TGTGCCAGCAGTTTTGAGGCAGCTGGCTATAGCAATCAGCCCCAGCATTTT
CDR3: CASSFEAAGYSNQPQHF

V: TRBV4-1
size: NA
D: TRBD1
J: TRBJ1-2
DNA: TGCGCCAGCAGCCAACGACAGGGGGCGGATGGCTACACCTTC
CDR3: CASSQRQGADGYTF

V: TRBV5-1
size: NA
D: NA
J: TRBJ2-7
DNA: TGCGCCAGCAGCTTGGATCGGCCCCAGGCAGGTTCCTACGAGCAGTACTTC
CDR3: CASSLDRPQAGSYEQYF

V: TRBV4-1
size: NA
D: NA
J: TRBJ2-3
DNA: TGCGCCAGCAGCCATAACAGGGAAGGGACAGATACGCAGTATTTT
CDR3: CASSHNREGTDTQYF

V: TRBV28
size: NA
D: NA
J: TRBJ2-7
DNA: TGTGCCAGCAGTTTATCGTACGGGGGCTACGAGCAGTACTTC
CDR3: CASSLSYGGYEQYF

V: TRBV25-1
size: once
D: TRBD2
J: TRBJ2-1
DNA: TGTGCCAGCAGTGAATTGGGGGGGGATGAGCAGTTCTTC
CDR3: CASSELGGDEQFF

V: TRBV7-9
size: NA
D: NA
J: TRBJ2-7
DNA: TGTGCCAGCAGCTTAGGAGGACTCGAGCAGTACTTC
CDR3: CASSLGGLEQYF

V: TRBV6-5
size: NA
D: TRBD2
J: TRBJ2-7
DNA: TGTGCCAGCAGGCCGACTAGCGGGAGCTACGAGCAGTACTTC
CDR3: CASRPTSGSYEQYF

V: TRBV4-1
size: NA
D: NA
J: TRBJ1-5
DNA: TGCGCCAGCAGCCAAGAAGGGGGGGTAAGTCAGCCCCAGCATTTT
CDR3: CASSQEGGVSQPQHF

V: TRBV28
size: NA
D: NA
J: TRBJ2-6
DNA: TGTGCCAGCAGTTTATTCGGGGCCAACGTCCTGACTTTC
CDR3: CASSLFGANVLTF

V: TRBV9
size: NA
D: TRBD1
J: TRBJ2-5
DNA: TGTGCCAGCAGCGCCCAGGGGACAGGTCAAGAGACCCAGTACTTC
CDR3: CASSAQGTGQETQYF

V: TRBV28
size: NA
D: TRBD2
J: TRBJ2-1
DNA: TGTGCCAGCAGTTTATTAGGTAGCGGGAGTTTTAATGAGCAGTTCTTC
CDR3: CASSLLGSGSFNEQFF

V: TRBV5-6
size: NA
D: NA
J: TRBJ2-5
DNA: TGTGCCAGCAGCTTGACACGGTCGGCGTACCAAGAGACCCAGTACTTC
CDR3: CASSLTRSAYQETQYF

V: TRBV27
size: NA
D: TRBD2
J: TRBJ2-1
DNA: TGTGCCAGCAGTGAGACCCCCGGGAGGATATACAATGAGCAGTTCTTC
CDR3: CASSETPGRIYNEQFF

V: TRBV29-1
size: NA
D: NA
J: TRBJ1-2
DNA: TGCAGCGTTGAAGGTGGCCACGACAACTATGGCTACACCTTC
CDR3: CSVEGGHDNYGYTF

V: TRBV9
size: NA
D: NA
J: TRBJ2-1
DNA: TGTGCCAGCAGCCCTTGGGCGGATTTCTACAATGAGCAGTTCTTC
CDR3: CASSPWADFYNEQFF

V: TRBV29-1
size: NA
D: TRBD2
J: TRBJ2-1
DNA: TGCAGCGTCTTTACCGGGACTAGCGGTTACAATGAGCAGTTCTTC
CDR3: CSVFTGTSGYNEQFF

V: TRBV7-3
size: NA
D: NA
J: TRBJ1-1
DNA: TGTGCCAGCAGCCCGAACGAACAGTTCACTGAAGCTTTCTTT
CDR3: CASSPNEQFTEAFF

V: TRBV7-8
size: NA
D: NA
J: TRBJ2-5
DNA: TGTGCCAGCAGCCTCTATCCGACGACAGGACAGATTCAGTACTTC
CDR3: CASSLYPTTGQIQYF

V: TRBV29-1
size: NA
D: TRBD2
J: TRBJ2-7
DNA: TGCAGCGTTCGCGGGGGAACTTCCTACGAGCAGTACTTC
CDR3: CSVRGGTSYEQYF

V: TRBV4-3
size: NA
D: NA
J: TRBJ2-1
DNA: TGCGCCAGCAGGGTACCCCGGATCCTGGGGGCCGATGAGCAGTTCTTC
CDR3: CASRVPRILGADEQFF

V: TRBV10-2
size: NA
D: TRBD1
J: TRBJ2-7
DNA: TGCGCCAGCTTGCGGACAGGGTTTAACGAGCAGTACTTC
CDR3: CASLRTGFNEQYF

V: TRBV14
size: NA
D: TRBD2
J: TRBJ2-3
DNA: TGTGCCAGCAGCCAACAGCGGGGGAGCACAGATACGCAGTATTTT
CDR3: CASSQQRGSTDTQYF

V: TRBV27
size: NA
D: TRBD1
J: TRBJ1-6
DNA: TGTGCCAGCTCACCCGGGACAGGGTATAATTCACCCCTCCACTTT
CDR3: CASSPGTGYNSPLHF

V: TRBV6-5
size: NA
D: NA
J: TRBJ1-2
DNA: TGTGCCAGTCGTGAGGGTAACTATGGCTACACCTTC
CDR3: CASREGNYGYTF

V: TRBV7-8
size: NA
D: NA
J: TRBJ2-1
DNA: TGTGCCAGCAGCTTAGTGCAGAGGAATGAGCAGTTCTTC
CDR3: CASSLVQRNEQFF

V: TRBV7-5
size: NA
D: NA
J: TRBJ2-7
DNA: TGTGCCAGAAGCCTTGGACTAGCAACCTACGAGCAGTACTTC
CDR3: CARSLGLATYEQYF

V: TRBV27
size: NA
D: NA
J: TRBJ2-5
DNA: TGTGCCAGCAGTCCGTTGACTAGAACGTACCAAGAGACCCAGTACTTC
CDR3: CASSPLTRTYQETQYF

V: TRBV2
size: NA
D: NA
J: TRBJ1-1
DNA: TGTGCCAGCAGAGGGAGGTGGAGCACTGAAGCTTTCTTT
CDR3: CASRGRWSTEAFF

V: TRBV6-1
size: NA
D: NA
J: TRBJ2-5
DNA: TGTGCCAGCAGTGTTCCCGGCTACCAAGAGACCCAGTACTTC
CDR3: CASSVPGYQETQYF

V: TRBV28
size: NA
D: NA
J: TRBJ2-1
DNA: TGTGCCAGCAGCACCAGTCTTAGCTCCTACAATGAGCAGTTCTTC
CDR3: CASSTSLSSYNEQFF

V: TRBV9
size: NA
D: NA
J: TRBJ2-1
DNA: TGTGCCAGCAGCGTAGGTAGTTACAATGAGCAGTTCTTC
CDR3: CASSVGSYNEQFF

V: TRBV28
size: NA
D: NA
J: TRBJ1-1
DNA: TGTGCCAGCAGGGGAGGAGAAGCTTTCTTT
CDR3: CASRGGEAFF

V: TRBV12-5
size: NA
D: TRBD1
J: TRBJ1-1
DNA: TGTGCTAGTGGTTTACAGGGGGACACTGAAGCTTTCTTT
CDR3: CASGLQGDTEAFF

V: TRBV11-2
size: NA
D: NA
J: TRBJ2-1
DNA: TGTGCCAGCAGGGGGCGAGGGGCCTACAATGAGCAGTTCTTC
CDR3: CASRGRGAYNEQFF

V: TRBV5-1
size: NA
D: NA
J: TRBJ2-7
DNA: TGCGCCAGCAGGTGGGGGCGTGAGCAGTACTTC
CDR3: CASRWGREQYF

V: TRBV4-1
size: NA
D: NA
J: TRBJ2-5
DNA: TGCGCCAGCAGCCAAGATTCGGTCTTGTACCAAGAGACCCAGTACTTC
CDR3: CASSQDSVLYQETQYF